One sample yielded the 8 T cell receptor beta chains listed below, sequenced in a study of beta chain features in type 1 diabetes. General observations from the study: Shortening of TCRB CDR3s, moderate but significant, appeared in all four CD4+ subsets of Type 1 diabetes patients.

Antigens for these TCRs are unknown. The study reverse transcribed the entire isolated RNA, so it sequenced expressed TCRB transcripts. TCRdb keeps only in-frame clones here, not all; method: immunoSEQ multiplex PCR. The table shows 300,000 to 350,000 clones, with roughly 14% occurring only once. The material sequenced was naive CD4+ T cells from blood. Receptor source: a woman aged 18-29 years with type 1 diabetes.

This clone has only a few counts. The J gene is TRBJ1-1, the V gene TRBV7-2; no clear D. The germline V and J ends were trimmed by 5 bases and 1 base, with 8 bases remaining between them. CDR1 is SGHTA and CDR2 is FQGNSA in the germline V gene. The CDR3 covers 13 residues. The CDR3 DNA reads TGTGCCAGCAGCATCCACACGAACACTGAAGCTTTCTTT. Its translation is CASSIHTNTEAFF.

The genes are TRBV7-9 and TRBJ2-7; tentative D call: TRBD1 (5 bases). The CDR3 loop spans 13 amino acids. Between the trimmed V and J ends, which lost 3 bases and 3 bases, there was a span of 9 bases. Germline V gene sequence: CDR1 SEHNR, CDR2 FQNEAQ (reference sequence). Here the CDR3 DNA reads TGTGCCAGCAGCTTGGGGCTAGTCTACGAGCAGTACGTC. This translates into CASSLGLVYEQYV.

The chain links TRBV7-9 to TRBJ2-1; the match to TRBD2 covers 7 bases. CDR1 and CDR2 from the germline V gene are SEHNR and FQNEAQ (reference sequence). This CDR3 region has 16 residues. Trimming at V came to 5 bases and at J to 0 bases, leaving 7 bases not matched to a gene. CDR3 protein: CASSHAAGSSYNEQFF. The CDR3 DNA is TGTGCCAGCAGCCATGCAGCGGGGAGCTCCTACAATGAGCAGTTCTTC.

This clone has just a few counts. This chain connects TRBV2 to TRBJ2-1; D possibly corresponds to TRBD2 (5 bases). Trimming took off 2 bases at V and 0 bases at J, with 14 bases between the two ends. Germline loops: CDR1 SNHLY, CDR2 FYNNEI. The CDR3 sequence is 17 residues long. DNA of the CDR3: TGTGCCAGCAGTGAATTTGGAGCGGCTAGCTCCTACAATGAGCAGTTCTTC. It translates to CASSEFGAASSYNEQFF.

The rearrangement joins TRBV6-6 to TRBJ2-3, with TRBD2 identical over 7 bases. This CDR3 has 15 amino acids. With 6 bases clipped from V and 1 base from J, the junction kept 7 bases outside the gene matches. The germline V gene encodes CDR1 MNHNY and CDR2 SVGAGI (reference sequence). The CDR3 DNA follows: TGTGCCAGCAGAAGGGCGGGAGCCCGCACAGATACGCAGTATTTT. Protein product: CASRRAGARTDTQYF.

V usage is TRBV18 and J usage is TRBJ2-3; perhaps TRBD2 as D (6 bases). The V gene lost 8 bases and the J gene lost 6 bases, with 18 bases spanning the gap. Germline assignment: CDR1 KGHSH and CDR2 LQKENI. The CDR3 has 14 residues. The CDR3 nucleotides read TGTGCCAGCGTACTTGCTAGCGAGGTGGATACGCAGTATTTT. Translation: CASVLASEVDTQYF. Based on the CDR3 plus reference TRBV18 and TRBJ2-3, the full variable domain is NAGVMQNPRHLVRRRGQEARLRCSPMKGHSHVYWYRQLPEEGLKFMVYLQKENIIDESGMPKERFSAEFPKEGPSILRIQQVVRGDSAAYFCASVLASEVDTQYFGPGTRLTVL.

The DNA for the CDR3 is TGTGCCAGTCATAAGGGGTCCACCGGGGAGCTGTTTTTT. Protein: CASHKGSTGELFF. This sequence joins TRBV19 and TRBJ2-2; maybe TRBD1 (5 bases). Trimming pared 8 bases from V and 4 bases from J, leaving 11 bases between. The CDR3 has 13 amino acids. Germline V gene data show CDR1 as LNHDA and CDR2 as SQIVND (reference sequence).

This clone appeared a few times. This chain joins TRBV28 and TRBJ1-1; TRBD1 is a possible D gene (5 bases). Per the germline V gene, CDR1 is MDHEN and CDR2 is SYDVKM. Trimming took off 2 bases at V and 11 bases at J, with 18 bases between the two ends. The CDR3 runs 14 residues. CDR3 in DNA: TGTGCCAGCAGTTTAGGTGGGACTTCGGTAAAGGCTTTCTTT. It specifies CASSLGGTSVKAFF.